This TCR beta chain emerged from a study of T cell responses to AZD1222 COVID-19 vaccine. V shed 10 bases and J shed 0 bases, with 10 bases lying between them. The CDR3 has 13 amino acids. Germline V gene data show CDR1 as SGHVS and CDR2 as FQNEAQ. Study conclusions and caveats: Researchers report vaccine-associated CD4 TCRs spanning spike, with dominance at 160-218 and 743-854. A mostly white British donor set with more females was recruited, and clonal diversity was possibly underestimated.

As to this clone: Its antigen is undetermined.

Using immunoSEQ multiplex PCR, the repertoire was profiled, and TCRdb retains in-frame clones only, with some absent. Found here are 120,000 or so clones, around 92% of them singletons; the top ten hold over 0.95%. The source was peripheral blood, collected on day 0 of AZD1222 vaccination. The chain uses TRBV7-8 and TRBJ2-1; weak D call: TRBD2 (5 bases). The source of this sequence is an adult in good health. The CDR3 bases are TGTGCCAATGGCGGGTTCTCCTACAATGAGCAGTTCTTC. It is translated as CANGGFSYNEQFF.